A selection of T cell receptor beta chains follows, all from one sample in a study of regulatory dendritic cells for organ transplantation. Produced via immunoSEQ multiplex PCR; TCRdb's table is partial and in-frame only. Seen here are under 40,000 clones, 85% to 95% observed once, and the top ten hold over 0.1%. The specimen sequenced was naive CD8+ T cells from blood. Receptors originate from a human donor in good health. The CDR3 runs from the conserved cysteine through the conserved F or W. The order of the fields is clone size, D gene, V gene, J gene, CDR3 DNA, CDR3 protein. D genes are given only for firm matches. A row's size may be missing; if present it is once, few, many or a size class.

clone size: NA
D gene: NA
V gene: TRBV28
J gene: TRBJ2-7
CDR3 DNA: TGTGCCAGCAGTTTAATGGCGGTTACCTACGAGCAGTACTTC
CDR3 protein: CASSLMAVTYEQYF

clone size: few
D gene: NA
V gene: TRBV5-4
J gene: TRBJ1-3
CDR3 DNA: TGTGCCAGCAGCTACTCAGCGAGCTCTGGAAACACCATATATTTT
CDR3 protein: CASSYSASSGNTIYF

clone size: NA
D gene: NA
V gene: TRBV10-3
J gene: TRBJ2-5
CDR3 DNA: TGTGCCATCAGTGAGTTTAAGGAAGAGACCCAGTACTTC
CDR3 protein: CAISEFKEETQYF

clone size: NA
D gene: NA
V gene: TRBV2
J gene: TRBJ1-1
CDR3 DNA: TGTGCCAGCAGTGAAGACCAGGGAGAGGACACTGAAGCTTTCTTT
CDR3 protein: CASSEDQGEDTEAFF

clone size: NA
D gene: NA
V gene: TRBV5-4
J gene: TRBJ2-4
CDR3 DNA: TGTGCCAGCAGCATGAAACAGGGTGGGGACATTCAGTACTTC
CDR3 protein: CASSMKQGGDIQYF

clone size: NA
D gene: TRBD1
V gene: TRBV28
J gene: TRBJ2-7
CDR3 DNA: TGTGCCAGCAGTTATAGGACAGGGGGCGAGCAGTACTTC
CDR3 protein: CASSYRTGGEQYF

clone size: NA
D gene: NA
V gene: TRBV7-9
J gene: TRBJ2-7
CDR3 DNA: TGTGCCAGCAGCGAGGGGGGGCCTTTCTACGAGCAGTACTTC
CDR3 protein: CASSEGGPFYEQYF

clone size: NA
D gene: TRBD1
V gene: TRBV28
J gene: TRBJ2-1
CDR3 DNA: TGTGCCAGCAGTTACAACGTGGGACAGGGCTACAATGAGCAGTTCTTC
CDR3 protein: CASSYNVGQGYNEQFF

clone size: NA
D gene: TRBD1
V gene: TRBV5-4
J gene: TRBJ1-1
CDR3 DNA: TGTGCCAGCAGCTTTATGCCGGGACAGGGGACTGAAGCTTTCTTT
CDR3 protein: CASSFMPGQGTEAFF

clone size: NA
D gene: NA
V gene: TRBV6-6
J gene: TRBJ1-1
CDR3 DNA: TGTGCCAGCAGTTACTCGAACAGCGCCGGATATGAAGCTTTCTTT
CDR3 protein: CASSYSNSAGYEAFF

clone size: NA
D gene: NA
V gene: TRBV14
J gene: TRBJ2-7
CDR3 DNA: TGTGCCAGCAGCCAAAGGGACGAGCAGTACTTC
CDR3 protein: CASSQRDEQYF

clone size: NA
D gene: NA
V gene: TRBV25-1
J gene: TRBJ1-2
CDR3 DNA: TGTGCCAGCAGTGGGGGTCTAGGGGCAGCCTTC
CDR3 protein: CASSGGLGAAF

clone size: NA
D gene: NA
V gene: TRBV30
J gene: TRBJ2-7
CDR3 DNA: TGTGCCTGGGAGGTGGGGCTTGGGGGATACGAGCAGTACTTC
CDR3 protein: CAWEVGLGGYEQYF

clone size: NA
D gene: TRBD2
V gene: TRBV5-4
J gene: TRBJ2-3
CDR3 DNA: TGTGCCAGCAGCATCGGACTAGCCGGGGGAGATACGCAGTATTTT
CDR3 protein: CASSIGLAGGDTQYF

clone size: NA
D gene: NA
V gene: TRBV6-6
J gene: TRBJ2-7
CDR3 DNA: TGTGCCAGCAGTACAGTACCCCGCTACGAGCAGTACTTC
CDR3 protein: CASSTVPRYEQYF

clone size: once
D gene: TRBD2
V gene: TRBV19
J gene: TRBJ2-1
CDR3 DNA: TGTGCCAGTAGTGCGGGGGGGCCGGGCAATGAGCAGTTCTTC
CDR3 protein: CASSAGGPGNEQFF

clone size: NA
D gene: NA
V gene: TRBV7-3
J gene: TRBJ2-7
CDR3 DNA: TGTGCCAGCAGCTTTATAGGGCTGAGGACACCTTGCTACGAGCAGTACTTC
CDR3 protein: CASSFIGLRTPCYEQYF

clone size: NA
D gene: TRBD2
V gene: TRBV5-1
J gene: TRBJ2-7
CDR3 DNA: TGCGCCAGCAGCTTGGTTAGCGGGCGTAACTACGAGCAGTACTTC
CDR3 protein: CASSLVSGRNYEQYF

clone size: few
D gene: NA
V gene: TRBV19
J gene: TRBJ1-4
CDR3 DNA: TGTGCCAGTAGTATTGTGTTTGGTGAAAAACTGTTTTTT
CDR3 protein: CASSIVFGEKLFF

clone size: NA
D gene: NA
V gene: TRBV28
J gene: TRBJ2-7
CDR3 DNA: TGTGCCAGCACCGGGAGGGGAATTGGACAGGGCTACGAGCAGTACTTC
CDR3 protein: CASTGRGIGQGYEQYF

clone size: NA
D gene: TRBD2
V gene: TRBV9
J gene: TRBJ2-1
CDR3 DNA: TGTGCCAGCAGCGTAGATCAGCTAGCGGGGGCTTACTACAATGAGCAGTTCTTC
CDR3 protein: CASSVDQLAGAYYNEQFF

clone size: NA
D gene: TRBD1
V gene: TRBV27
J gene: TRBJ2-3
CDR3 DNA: TGTGCCAGCAGAGGGTCGTGGGGACAGGTCACAGATACGCAGTATTTT
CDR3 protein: CASRGSWGQVTDTQYF

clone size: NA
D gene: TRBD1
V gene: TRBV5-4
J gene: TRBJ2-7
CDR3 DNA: TGTGCCAGCAGCGTTGTACAGGGGGAGCAGTACTTC
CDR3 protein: CASSVVQGEQYF

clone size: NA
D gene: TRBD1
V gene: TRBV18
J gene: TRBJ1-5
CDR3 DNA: TGTGCCAGCTCACCTCCCGGGACAGGGGGCCAACAGCCCCAGCATTTT
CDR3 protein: CASSPPGTGGQQPQHF

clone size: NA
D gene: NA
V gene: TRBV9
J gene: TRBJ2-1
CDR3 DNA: TGTGCCAGCAGCGGCGGTGGGGGTTACAATGAGCAGTTCTTC
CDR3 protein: CASSGGGGYNEQFF

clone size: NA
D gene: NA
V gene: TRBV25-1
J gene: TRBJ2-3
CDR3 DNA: TGTGCCAGCAGTGTGCAGGGGTTAAGCACAGATACGCAGTATTTT
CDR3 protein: CASSVQGLSTDTQYF

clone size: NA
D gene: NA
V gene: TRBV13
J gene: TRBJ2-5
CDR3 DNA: TGTGCCAGCAGCTTAGGAATCTTCGAGACCCAGTACTTC
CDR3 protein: CASSLGIFETQYF

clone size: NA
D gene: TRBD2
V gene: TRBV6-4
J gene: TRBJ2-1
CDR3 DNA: TGTGCCAGCAGTGCCTTTATTAGCGGGAGTATCTATGAGCAGTTCTTC
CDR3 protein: CASSAFISGSIYEQFF

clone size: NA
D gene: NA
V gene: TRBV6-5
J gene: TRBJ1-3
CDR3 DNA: TGTGCCAGCAGTTACTCGGGAAACACCATATATTTT
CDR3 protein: CASSYSGNTIYF

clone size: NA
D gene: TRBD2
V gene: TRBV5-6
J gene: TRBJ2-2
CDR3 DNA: TGTGCCAGCGCCCCTGCGGGGGGAGGGGAGCTGTTTTTT
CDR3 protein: CASAPAGGGELFF

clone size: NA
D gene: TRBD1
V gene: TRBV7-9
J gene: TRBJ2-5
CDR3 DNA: TGTGCCAGCAGCTCAACGGACAGGGAAGAGACCCAGTACTTC
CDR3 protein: CASSSTDREETQYF

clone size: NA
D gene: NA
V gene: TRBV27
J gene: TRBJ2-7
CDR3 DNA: TGTGCCAGCAGTACAGGTACCTACGAGCAGTACTTC
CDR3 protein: CASSTGTYEQYF

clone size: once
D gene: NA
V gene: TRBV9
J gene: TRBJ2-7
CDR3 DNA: TGTGCCAGCAGCGTAGGGGGGTCCGAGCAGTACTTC
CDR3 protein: CASSVGGSEQYF

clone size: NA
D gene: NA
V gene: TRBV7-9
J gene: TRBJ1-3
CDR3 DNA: TGTGCCAGCAGCTTAAGAAAGGGAAGTTACGCTGGAAACACCATATATTTT
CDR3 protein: CASSLRKGSYAGNTIYF

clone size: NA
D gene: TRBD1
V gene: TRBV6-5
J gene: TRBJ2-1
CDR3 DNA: TGTGCCAGCAGGTCACCGGGACAGGGGTATGAGCAGTTCTTC
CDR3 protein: CASRSPGQGYEQFF